This TCR beta chain was sequenced in a study of molecular identifiers for immune sequencing clone quantification. The wider study: Across replicate runs, RNA obtained from around 20,000 or 100,000 naive CD8 cells was divided into five, with four undergoing sequencing. Study results and limitations: Same-barcode identical TCR molecules could make highly expanded clones look smaller than they are. In naive cells, clones above 20 RNA copies held under 1% of molecules, whereas in effector cells they held over 99%.

In regard to this clonotype: Its antigen is unknown.

For naive CD8 T cells, sorting used the CD8+CD4-CCR7+CD45RA+ phenotype. TCRdb reprocessed the PCR reads with MiXCR, giving one entry per CDR3 protein. The data show some 590,000 distinct CDR3 sequences, with around 25% seen just once and 0.75% to 0.8% held by the top ten. Sample: naive CD8+ T cells from blood, with Jurkat cell RNA spiked in. As to subset: FACS-sorted CD8+CD4-CCR7+CD45RA+ naive T cells. This clonotype originated in a human donor in good health. Some libraries in this study had Jurkat cell RNA spiked in.

In DNA form, the CDR3 reads TGTGCCAGCAGCTTGGATCCCTCACAGGAGATCCGCTCCTACGAGCAGTACTTC. Its protein is CASSLDPSQEIRSYEQYF. The gene calls are TRBV7-6 and TRBJ2-7; tentative D call: TRBD1 (5 bases). The CDR3 has 18 amino acids. Trimming pared 3 bases from V and 0 bases from J, leaving 21 bases between. Germline assignment: CDR1 SGHVS and CDR2 FNYEAQ.